One sample yielded the 6 T cell receptor beta chains listed below, sequenced in a study of T cell changes during pregnancy in multiple sclerosis (dated by TCRdb to the late 2010s). Library method: the immunoSEQ multiplex PCR assay. Held by TCRdb, this immuneACCESS table contains in-frame sequences only and omits some clones. Under half of the omission traces to an unresolved V gene where checked; the cause of the rest is unknown. The sample includes under 70,000 clones, with roughly 94% observed a single time. Clones ranked in the top ten supply under 3% of the sample. The material sequenced was CD8+ T cells from peripheral blood mononuclear cells, taken after pregnancy. The source of these receptors is a female donor with multiple sclerosis, enrolled in a pregnancy study.

A single count supports this clone. The J gene is TRBJ1-1, the V gene TRBV19; a weak D match, TRBD1 (5 bases). CDR3 length: 12 residues. The germline CDR1 and CDR2 sequences are LNHDA and SQIVND (reference sequence). The V gene lost 6 bases and the J gene lost 5 bases, with 10 bases spanning the gap. CDR3 bases: TGTGCCAGTAGCGCGGGGGGAACTGAAGCTTTCTTT. It codes for CASSAGGTEAFF.

V and J are TRBV27 and TRBJ2-7, with 7 nucleotides matching TRBD1. The ends lost 6 bases at V and 7 bases at J; junction bases unmatched: 12. Germline loops: CDR1 MNHEY, CDR2 SMNVEV (reference sequence). CDR3 size: 14 residues. CDR3 in amino acids: CASRGRQGSREQYF. The CDR3 DNA follows: TGTGCCAGCAGAGGAAGACAGGGCTCTCGGGAGCAGTACTTC.

This chain connects TRBV14 to TRBJ1-2; 8 bases match TRBD1. Germline lookup yields CDR1 SGHDN and CDR2 FVKESK. V dropped 0 bases and J dropped 4; count of bases not matched to a gene: 1. The CDR3 length is 14 residues. The CDR3 region has the DNA TGTGCCAGCAGCCAAGACGACAGGGGCTATGGCTACACCTTC. Translation gives CASSQDDRGYGYTF.

V and J are TRBV5-1 and TRBJ2-7; 7 bases are a match to TRBD2. Germline CDR1 reads SGHRS; CDR2 reads YFSETQ. J gave up 4 bases and V 4 bases, and 14 bases lay outside the gene matches. The CDR3 spans 16 residues. DNA of the CDR3: TGCGCCAGCAGCGCCACCCCCCAGCGGGAAGGGTACGAGCAGTACTTC. It is translated as CASSATPQREGYEQYF. The variable domain in full, with the rest retrieved from reference TRBV5-1 and TRBJ2-7, is KAGVTQTPRYLIKTRGQQVTLSCSPISGHRSVSWYQQTPGQGLQFLFEYFSETQRNKGNFPGRFSGRQFSNSRSEMNVSTLELGDSALYLCASSATPQREGYEQYFGPGTRLTVT.

This chain connects TRBV7-9 to TRBJ2-3; 9 positions match TRBD1. Trimming removed 1 base from V and 3 bases from J; junction bases left unmatched: 11. The CDR3 length is 18 residues. In germline, CDR1 is SEHNR, CDR2 FQNEAQ (reference sequence). The chain's CDR3 is CASSLGDRVPNETDTQYF. Here the CDR3 DNA reads TGTGCCAGCAGCTTAGGGGACAGGGTCCCCAACGAGACAGATACGCAGTATTTT. Complete variable domain (other parts from reference TRBV7-9 and TRBJ2-3): DTGVSQNPRHKITKRGQNVTFRCDPISEHNRLYWYRQTLGQGPEFLTYFQNEAQLEKSRLLSDRFSAERPKGSFSTLEIQRTEQGDSAMYLCASSLGDRVPNETDTQYFGPGTRLTVL.

The chain is built from TRBV27 and TRBJ2-7, with 11 nucleotides matching TRBD2. Per the germline V gene, CDR1 is MNHEY and CDR2 is SMNVEV (reference sequence). The CDR3 runs to 15 residues. J was trimmed by 2 bases and V by 6 bases; bases with no gene match: 6. This CDR3 reads CASSDSGLAAYEQYF. The CDR3 nucleotides are TGTGCCAGCAGCGATTCGGGACTAGCGGCCTACGAGCAGTACTTC.